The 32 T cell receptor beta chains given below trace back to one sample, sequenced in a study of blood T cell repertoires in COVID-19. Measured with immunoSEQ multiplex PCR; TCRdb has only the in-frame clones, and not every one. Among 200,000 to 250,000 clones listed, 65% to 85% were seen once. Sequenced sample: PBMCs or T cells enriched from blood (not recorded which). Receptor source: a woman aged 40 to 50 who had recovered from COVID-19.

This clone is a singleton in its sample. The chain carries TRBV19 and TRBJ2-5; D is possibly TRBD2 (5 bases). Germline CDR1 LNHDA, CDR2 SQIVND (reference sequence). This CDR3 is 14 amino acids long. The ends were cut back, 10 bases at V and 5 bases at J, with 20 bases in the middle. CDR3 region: CATSGRRGGETQYF. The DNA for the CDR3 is TGTGCCACTTCTGGGCGACGGGGTGGGGAGACCCAGTACTTC.

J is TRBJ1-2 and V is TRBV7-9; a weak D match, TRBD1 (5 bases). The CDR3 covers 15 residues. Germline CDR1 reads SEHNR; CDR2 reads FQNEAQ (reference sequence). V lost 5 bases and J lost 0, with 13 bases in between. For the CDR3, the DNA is TGTGCCAGCAGCGAGCCCCCGACAGCTAACTATGGCTACACCTTC. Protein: CASSEPPTANYGYTF.

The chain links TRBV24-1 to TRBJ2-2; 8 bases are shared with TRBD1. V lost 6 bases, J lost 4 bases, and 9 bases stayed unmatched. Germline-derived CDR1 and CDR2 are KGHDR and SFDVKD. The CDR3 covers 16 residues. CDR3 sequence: CATSTRTGFPTGELFF. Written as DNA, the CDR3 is TGTGCCACCAGTACCCGGACAGGGTTTCCCACCGGGGAGCTGTTTTTT.

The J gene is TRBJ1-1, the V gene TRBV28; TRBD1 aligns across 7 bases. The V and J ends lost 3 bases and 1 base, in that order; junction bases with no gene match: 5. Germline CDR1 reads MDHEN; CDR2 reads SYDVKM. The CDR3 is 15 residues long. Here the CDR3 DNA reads TGTGCCAGCAGTTTCGAGGGGGCTGGGAACACTGAAGCTTTCTTT. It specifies CASSFEGAGNTEAFF.

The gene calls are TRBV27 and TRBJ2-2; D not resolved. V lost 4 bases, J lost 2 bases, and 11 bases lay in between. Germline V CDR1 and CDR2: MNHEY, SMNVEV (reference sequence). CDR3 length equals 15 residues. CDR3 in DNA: TGTGCCAGCAGTTCTATGACATTTAACACCGGGGAGCTGTTTTTT. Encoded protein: CASSSMTFNTGELFF.

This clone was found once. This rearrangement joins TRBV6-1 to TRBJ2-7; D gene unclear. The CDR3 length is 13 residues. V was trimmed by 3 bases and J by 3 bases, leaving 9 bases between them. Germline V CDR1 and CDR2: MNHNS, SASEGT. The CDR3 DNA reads TGTGCCAGCAGTGAGAGGTCTTACTACGAGCAGTACGTC. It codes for CASSERSYYEQYV.

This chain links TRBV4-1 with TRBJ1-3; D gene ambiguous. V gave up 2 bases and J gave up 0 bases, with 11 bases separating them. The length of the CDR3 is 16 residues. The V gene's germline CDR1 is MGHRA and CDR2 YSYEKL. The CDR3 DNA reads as TGCGCCAGCAGCCAACCCAGACTAAGCTCTGGAAACACCATATATTTT. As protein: CASSQPRLSSGNTIYF.

In DNA form, the CDR3 reads TGCGCCAGCAGCATGTTGACAGGGAGTAACACTGAAGCTTTCTTT. This translates into CASSMLTGSNTEAFF. The chain recombines TRBV4-1 with TRBJ1-1; 7 bases map to TRBD1. Germline V gene lookup returns CDR1 MGHRA and CDR2 YSYEKL. This CDR3 comprises 15 residues. With 5 bases clipped from V and 2 bases from J, the junction kept 8 bases outside the gene matches.

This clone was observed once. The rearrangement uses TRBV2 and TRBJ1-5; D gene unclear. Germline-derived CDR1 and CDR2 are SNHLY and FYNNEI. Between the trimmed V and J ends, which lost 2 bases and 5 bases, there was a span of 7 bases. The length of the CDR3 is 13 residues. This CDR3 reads CASSERRDQPQHF. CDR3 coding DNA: TGTGCCAGCAGTGAAAGGAGGGATCAGCCCCAGCATTTT. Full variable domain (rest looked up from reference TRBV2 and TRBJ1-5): EPEVTQTPSHQVTQMGQEVILRCVPISNHLYFYWYRQILGQKVEFLVSFYNNEISEKSEIFDDQFSVERPDGSNFTLKIRSTKLEDSAMYFCASSERRDQPQHFGDGTRLSIL.

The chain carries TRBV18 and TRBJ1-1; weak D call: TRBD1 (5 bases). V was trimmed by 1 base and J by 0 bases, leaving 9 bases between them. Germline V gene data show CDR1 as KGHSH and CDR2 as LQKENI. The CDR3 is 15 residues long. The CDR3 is CASSPRQFLNTEAFF. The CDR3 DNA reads TGTGCCAGCTCACCACGACAGTTTTTGAACACTGAAGCTTTCTTT.

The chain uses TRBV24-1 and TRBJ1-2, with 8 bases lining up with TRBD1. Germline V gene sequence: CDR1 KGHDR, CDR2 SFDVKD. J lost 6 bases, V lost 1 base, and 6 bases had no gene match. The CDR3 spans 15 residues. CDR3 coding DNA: TGTGCCACCAGTGATTTTGAGGACAGGGAGGATGGCTACACCTTC. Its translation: CATSDFEDREDGYTF.

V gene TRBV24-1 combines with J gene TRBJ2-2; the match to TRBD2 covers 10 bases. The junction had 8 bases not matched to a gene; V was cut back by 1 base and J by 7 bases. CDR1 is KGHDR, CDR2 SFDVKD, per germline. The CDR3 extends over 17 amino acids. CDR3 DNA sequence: TGTGCCACCAGTGATTTACGGAGCGGGAGGGCCAGCGGGGAGCTGTTTTTT. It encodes CATSDLRSGRASGELFF.

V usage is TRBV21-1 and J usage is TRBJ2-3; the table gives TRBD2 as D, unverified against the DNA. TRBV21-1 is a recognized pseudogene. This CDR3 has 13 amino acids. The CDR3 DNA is TGTGCCAGCAGCAAAGCGGAGGCAGATACGCAGTATTTT. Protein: CASSKAEADTQYF.

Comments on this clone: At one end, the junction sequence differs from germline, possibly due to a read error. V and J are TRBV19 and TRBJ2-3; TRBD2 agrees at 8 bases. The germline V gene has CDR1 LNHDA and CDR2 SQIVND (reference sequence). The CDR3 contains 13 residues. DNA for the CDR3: TGTGCCAGTAGAGCGGGAGCCACAAATACGCAGTATTTT. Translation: CASRAGATNTQYF.

For the CDR3, the DNA is TGTGCCAGCAGCCACGACAGGGGGCAAGGAAACACCATATATTTT. Its translation: CASSHDRGQGNTIYF. This sequence joins TRBV7-8 and TRBJ1-3; 10 bases agree with TRBD1. Germline CDR1 reads SGHVS; CDR2 reads FQNEAQ. The CDR3 spans 15 residues. V shed 5 bases, J shed 4 bases, and the junction held 5 bases outside the gene matches.

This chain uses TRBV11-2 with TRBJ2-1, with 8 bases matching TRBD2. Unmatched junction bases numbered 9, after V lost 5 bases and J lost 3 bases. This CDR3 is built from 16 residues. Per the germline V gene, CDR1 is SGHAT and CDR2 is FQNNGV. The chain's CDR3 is CASSLLEAGDYNEQFF. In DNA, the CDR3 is TGTGCCAGCAGCCTTCTGGAAGCGGGGGACTACAATGAGCAGTTCTTC.

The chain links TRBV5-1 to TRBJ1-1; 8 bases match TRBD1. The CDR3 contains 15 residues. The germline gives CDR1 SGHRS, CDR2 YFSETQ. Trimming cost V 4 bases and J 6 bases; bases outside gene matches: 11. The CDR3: CASSMRTGQGAEAFF. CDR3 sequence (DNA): TGCGCCAGCAGCATGAGGACAGGGCAAGGTGCTGAAGCTTTCTTT.

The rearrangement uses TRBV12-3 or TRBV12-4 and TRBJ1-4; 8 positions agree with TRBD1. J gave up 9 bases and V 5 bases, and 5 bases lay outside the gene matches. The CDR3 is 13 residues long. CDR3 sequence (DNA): TGTGCCAGCAGTGGACAGGGTTGGAAAAAACTGTTTTTT. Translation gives CASSGQGWKKLFF.

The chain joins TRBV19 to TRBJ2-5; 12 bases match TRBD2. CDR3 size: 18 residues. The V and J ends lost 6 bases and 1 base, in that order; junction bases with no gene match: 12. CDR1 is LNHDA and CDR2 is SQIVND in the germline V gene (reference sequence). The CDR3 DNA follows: TGTGCCAGTAGCCCCGGGTGGCTAGCGGGAGGGGCCCAAGAGACCCAGTACTTC. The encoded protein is CASSPGWLAGGAQETQYF.

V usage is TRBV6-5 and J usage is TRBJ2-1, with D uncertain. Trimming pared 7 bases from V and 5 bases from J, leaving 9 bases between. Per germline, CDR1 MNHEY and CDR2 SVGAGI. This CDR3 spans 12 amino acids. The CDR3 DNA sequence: TGTGCCAGCACCACCCTAAACAATGAGCAGTTCTTC. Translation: CASTTLNNEQFF.

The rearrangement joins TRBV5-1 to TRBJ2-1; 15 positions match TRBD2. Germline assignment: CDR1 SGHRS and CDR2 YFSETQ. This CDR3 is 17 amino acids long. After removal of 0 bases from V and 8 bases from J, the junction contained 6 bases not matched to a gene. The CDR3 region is CASSLAPGLAGGDEQFF. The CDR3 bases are TGCGCCAGCAGCTTGGCCCCGGGACTAGCGGGAGGCGATGAGCAGTTCTTC. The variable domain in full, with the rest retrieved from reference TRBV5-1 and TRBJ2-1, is KAGVTQTPRYLIKTRGQQVTLSCSPISGHRSVSWYQQTPGQGLQFLFEYFSETQRNKGNFPGRFSGRQFSNSRSEMNVSTLELGDSALYLCASSLAPGLAGGDEQFFGPGTRLTVL.

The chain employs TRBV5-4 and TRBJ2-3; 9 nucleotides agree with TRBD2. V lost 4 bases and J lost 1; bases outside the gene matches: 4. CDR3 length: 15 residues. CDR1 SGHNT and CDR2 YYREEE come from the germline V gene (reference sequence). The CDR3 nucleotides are TGTGCCAGCAGCGGTGAGCGGGAGGGCACAGATACGCAGTATTTT. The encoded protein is CASSGEREGTDTQYF.

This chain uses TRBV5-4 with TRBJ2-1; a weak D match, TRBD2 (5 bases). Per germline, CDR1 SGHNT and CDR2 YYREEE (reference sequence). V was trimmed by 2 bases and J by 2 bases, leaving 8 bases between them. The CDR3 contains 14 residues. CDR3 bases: TGTGCCAGCAGCTTAAGCGGTCCCTACAATGAGCAGTTCTTC. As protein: CASSLSGPYNEQFF.

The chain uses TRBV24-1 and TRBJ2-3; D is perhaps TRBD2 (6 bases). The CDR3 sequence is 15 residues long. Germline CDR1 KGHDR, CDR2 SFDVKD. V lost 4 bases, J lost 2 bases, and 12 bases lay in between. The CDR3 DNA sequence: TGTGCCACCAGTGAGGTCGGGAGAATCACAGATACGCAGTATTTT. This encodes CATSEVGRITDTQYF.

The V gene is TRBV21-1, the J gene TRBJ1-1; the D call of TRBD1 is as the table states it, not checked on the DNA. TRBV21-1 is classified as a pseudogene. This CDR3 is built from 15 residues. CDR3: CASSPRDRADTEAFF. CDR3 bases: TGTGCCAGCAGCCCCCGGGACAGGGCTGACACTGAAGCTTTCTTT.

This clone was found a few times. The CDR3 DNA reads TGTGCTAGTGGTGCTGGTTTTAGCGCCGGGGAGCTGTTTTTT. Translated, it gives CASGAGFSAGELFF. The chain carries TRBV12-5 and TRBJ2-2, with D tentatively TRBD2 (5 bases). Per germline, CDR1 LGHNT and CDR2 FRNRAP. V gave up 5 bases and J gave up 6 bases, with 13 bases separating them. The CDR3 is 14 amino acids.

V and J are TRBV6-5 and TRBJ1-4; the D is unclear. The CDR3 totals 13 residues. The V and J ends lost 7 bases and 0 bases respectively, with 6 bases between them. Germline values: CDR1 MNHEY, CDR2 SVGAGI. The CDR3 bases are TGTGCCAGCAACGGGGCAACTAATGAAAAACTGTTTTTT. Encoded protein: CASNGATNEKLFF.

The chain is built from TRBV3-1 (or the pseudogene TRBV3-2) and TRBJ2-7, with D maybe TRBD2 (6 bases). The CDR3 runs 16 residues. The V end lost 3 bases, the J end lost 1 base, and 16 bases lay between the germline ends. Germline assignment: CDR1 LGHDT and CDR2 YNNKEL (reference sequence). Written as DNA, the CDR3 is TGTGCCAGCAGCCACACCCCCGCGGGGCTATCCTACGAGCAGTACGTC. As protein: CASSHTPAGLSYEQYV.

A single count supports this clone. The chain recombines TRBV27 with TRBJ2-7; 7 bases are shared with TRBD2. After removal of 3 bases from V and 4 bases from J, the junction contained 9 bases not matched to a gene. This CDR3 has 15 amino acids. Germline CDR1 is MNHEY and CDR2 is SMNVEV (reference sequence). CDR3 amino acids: CASSFLASGFYEQYF. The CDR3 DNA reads TGTGCCAGCAGTTTTTTGGCTAGCGGTTTTTACGAGCAGTACTTC.

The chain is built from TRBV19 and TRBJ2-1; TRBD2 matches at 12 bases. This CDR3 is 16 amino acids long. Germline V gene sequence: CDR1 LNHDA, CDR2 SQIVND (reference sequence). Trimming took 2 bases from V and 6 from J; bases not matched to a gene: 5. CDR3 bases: TGTGCCAGTAGTATATTTGGGGGACTAGCGGGCAATGAGCAGTTCTTC. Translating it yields CASSIFGGLAGNEQFF. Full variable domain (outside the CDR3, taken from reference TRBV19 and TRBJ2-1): DGGITQSPKYLFRKEGQNVTLSCEQNLNHDAMYWYRQDPGQGLRLIYYSQIVNDFQKGDIAEGYSVSREKKESFPLTVTSAQKNPTAFYLCASSIFGGLAGNEQFFGPGTRLTVL.

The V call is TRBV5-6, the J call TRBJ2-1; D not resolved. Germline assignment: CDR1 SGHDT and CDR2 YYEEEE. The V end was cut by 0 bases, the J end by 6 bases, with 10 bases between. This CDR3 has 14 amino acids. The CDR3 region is CASSLAGTSNEQFF. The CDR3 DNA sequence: TGTGCCAGCAGCTTGGCAGGCACCTCCAATGAGCAGTTCTTC.

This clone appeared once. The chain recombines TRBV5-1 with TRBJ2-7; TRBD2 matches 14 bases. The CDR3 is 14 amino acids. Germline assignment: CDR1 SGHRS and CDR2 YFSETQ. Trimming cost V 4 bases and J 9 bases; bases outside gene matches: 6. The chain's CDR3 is CASSPGTSGSVQYF. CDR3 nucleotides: TGCGCCAGCAGCCCCGGGACTAGCGGGAGTGTGCAGTACTTC.